The 25 T cell receptor beta chains below all came from one sample that was sequenced in a study of Ad26.COV2.S vaccination and SARS-CoV-2 variants. Specified treatment: 19 received Ad26.COV2.S at low or high dose, single or two shots; about 5 received placebo; per-sample allocation not given. After the first vaccine or placebo injection, samples were drawn on day 63. Assay: immunoSEQ multiplex PCR; the TCRdb copy retains only in-frame clones and omits some. The data contain a few hundred thousand clones, over 75% of them singletons. The sample here was peripheral blood, taken in a trial of Ad26.COV2.S vaccine versus placebo. These receptors all come from a person aged 18-65 years who received the Ad26.COV2.S COVID-19 vaccine or a placebo.

This rearrangement joins TRBV15 to TRBJ2-7; tentative D call: TRBD1 (5 bases). The V gene's germline CDR1 is LNHNV and CDR2 YYDKDF (reference sequence). V lost 0 bases, J lost 6 bases, and 12 bases lay in between. CDR3 length: 14 residues. CDR3 DNA: TGTGCCACCAGCAGAGATCCAGGGATTTCCGAGCAGTACTTC. This sequence encodes CATSRDPGISEQYF.

V and J are TRBV4-1 and TRBJ2-1, with TRBD2 matching over 13 bases. The CDR3 is made up of 16 amino acids. Germline V gene lookup returns CDR1 MGHRA and CDR2 YSYEKL. With V trimmed by 5 bases and J by 8 bases, 9 bases remained unmatched. CDR3 amino acids: CASSRPGLAGFYEQFF. The CDR3 DNA is TGCGCCAGCAGCAGGCCGGGACTAGCGGGATTCTATGAGCAGTTCTTC.

The genes are TRBV20-1 and TRBJ2-1; D not resolved. Germline lookup yields CDR1 DFQATT and CDR2 SNEGSKA (reference sequence). The CDR3 is 11 amino acids. V lost 3 bases to trimming and J lost 6 bases, with 6 bases between them. The CDR3 bases are TGCAGTGCTAGGGCTGTCAATGAGCAGTTCTTC. It encodes CSARAVNEQFF.

As for this clone: The junction and the germline gene differ at one end; a read error may be behind it. The J gene is TRBJ1-1, the V gene TRBV12-3 or TRBV12-4, with no clear D. The length of the CDR3 is 12 residues. CDR3 loop: CASSLANTKAFF. The CDR3 coding sequence is TGTGCCAGCAGTTTAGCTAACACTAAAGCTTTCTTT.

This chain's CDR3 is CASSSGLAGSYEQYF. Written as DNA, the CDR3 is TGTGCCAGCAGCTCGGGACTAGCGGGCTCCTACGAGCAGTACTTC. The V call is TRBV5-4, the J call TRBJ2-7; 12 nucleotides align to TRBD2. The trim removed 3 bases at V and 0 bases at J, leaving 1 base unmatched. Germline V CDR1 and CDR2: SGHNT, YYREEE (reference sequence). There are 15 residues in the CDR3.

V gene TRBV12-3 or TRBV12-4 combines with J gene TRBJ1-4; 8 bases are shared with TRBD1. V lost 6 bases to trimming and J lost 11 bases; unmatched junction nucleotides: 8. The CDR3 spans 13 residues. CDR3 amino acids: CASSSPGGGKLFF. Here the CDR3 DNA reads TGTGCCAGCAGCTCTCCAGGGGGCGGGAAACTGTTTTTT.

The chain uses TRBV7-2 and TRBJ2-5, with a weak D call TRBD1 (7 bases). Looked up from germline, CDR1 is SGHTA and CDR2 is FQGNSA. This CDR3 has 13 residues. Trimming shortened V by 5 bases and J by 4 bases, and 11 bases separated the two germline ends. The CDR3 DNA follows: TGTGCCAGCAGCCCAGGGGGGCCAGAGACCCAGTACTTC. Its protein is CASSPGGPETQYF.

This rearrangement joins TRBV4-1 to TRBJ2-1; possibly TRBD2 for D (6 bases). This CDR3 comprises 15 residues. Trimming took 3 bases from V and 4 from J, leaving 13 bases between them. CDR1 and CDR2 from the germline V gene are MGHRA and YSYEKL. The CDR3 DNA reads as TGCGCCAGCAGCCAGGCTCATAGCGGTTACAATGAGCAGTTCTTC. This translates into CASSQAHSGYNEQFF.

CDR3 DNA: TGTGCCTCCGAGGCTAGCGGTGACAATGAGCAGTTCTTC. Amino acid sequence: CASEASGDNEQFF. The chain carries TRBV2 and TRBJ2-1, with 7 nucleotides matching TRBD2. CDR3 length equals 13 residues. Trimming at V came to 11 bases and at J to 5 bases, leaving 9 bases not matched to a gene. CDR1 and CDR2 (germline): SNHLY, FYNNEI.

The chain uses TRBV27 and TRBJ1-2; possibly TRBD1 for D (6 bases). CDR3 size: 16 residues. The V end lost 8 bases, the J end lost 6 bases, and 25 bases lay between the germline ends. CDR1 MNHEY and CDR2 SMNVEV come from the germline V gene (reference sequence). The DNA of the CDR3 is TGTGCCAGCGGACCCCCGGGGGGCTCAGACCTCCATGGCTACACCTTC. It encodes CASGPPGGSDLHGYTF.

J is TRBJ2-3 and V is TRBV3-1 (or the pseudogene TRBV3-2); D is uncertain. Germline values: CDR1 LGHDT, CDR2 YNNKEL (reference sequence). There are 14 residues in the CDR3. The V gene lost 2 bases and the J gene lost 2 bases, with 8 bases spanning the gap. CDR3 sequence (DNA): TGTGCCAGCAGCCAACTGGCGACCACAGATACGCAGTATTTT. It yields the protein CASSQLATTDTQYF.

The J gene is TRBJ2-1, the V gene TRBV5-1; D might be TRBD2 (7 bases). Trimming took 4 bases from V and 8 from J, leaving 19 bases between them. CDR1 SGHRS and CDR2 YFSETQ come from the germline V gene. The CDR3 length is 15 residues. The CDR3 DNA follows: TGCGCCAGCAGCCTGGAGGGGGGGGGTGGATATGAGCAGTTCTTC. Encoded protein: CASSLEGGGGYEQFF. Variable domain in full (rest from reference TRBV5-1 and TRBJ2-1): KAGVTQTPRYLIKTRGQQVTLSCSPISGHRSVSWYQQTPGQGLQFLFEYFSETQRNKGNFPGRFSGRQFSNSRSEMNVSTLELGDSALYLCASSLEGGGGYEQFFGPGTRLTVL.

DNA for the CDR3: TGTGCCAGCAGCAAATTAAAGACAGGCCTGAATGAAAAACTGTTTTTT. Protein sequence: CASSKLKTGLNEKLFF. The rearrangement joins TRBV4-2 to TRBJ1-4; maybe TRBD1 (6 bases). Germline V gives CDR1 LGHNA, CDR2 YNFKEQ. The CDR3 sequence is 16 residues long. V was trimmed by 5 bases and J by 5 bases, leaving 18 bases between them.

The genes are TRBV6-5 and TRBJ1-4; D gene ambiguous. The CDR3 loop spans 13 amino acids. The germline V gene encodes CDR1 MNHEY and CDR2 SVGAGI. The germline V and J ends were trimmed by 7 bases and 8 bases, with 14 bases remaining between them. The CDR3 is CASNLSIGEKLFF. CDR3 DNA: TGTGCCAGCAATCTTAGTATTGGGGAAAAACTGTTTTTT.

The chain joins TRBV19 to TRBJ2-7, with 9 bases aligning to TRBD2. Trimming cost V 4 bases and J 9 bases; bases outside gene matches: 7. This CDR3 comprises 13 residues. CDR1 is LNHDA and CDR2 is SQIVND in the germline V gene (reference sequence). CDR3 residues: CASSSGRAFVQYF. CDR3 coding DNA: TGTGCCAGTAGTAGCGGGAGGGCCTTCGTGCAGTACTTC.

This chain connects TRBV10-3 to TRBJ1-2, with 7 bases that match TRBD1. The germline CDR1 and CDR2 sequences are ENHRY and SYGVKD. The CDR3 runs 15 residues. V was clipped by 0 bases and J by 2 bases; unmatched bases: 3. CDR3 region: CAISESTGHNYGYTF. The CDR3 DNA follows: TGTGCCATCAGTGAGTCGACAGGGCACAACTATGGCTACACCTTC.

CDR3 bases: TGTGCCACTCAATATAGGGGTTCCTACGAGCAGTACTTC. Its translation is CATQYRGSYEQYF. The V and J genes are TRBV24-1 and TRBJ2-7; perhaps TRBD1 as D (5 bases). Trimming stripped 10 bases from V and 1 base from J, with 13 bases between. This CDR3 spans 13 amino acids. The germline V gene encodes CDR1 KGHDR and CDR2 SFDVKD.

This clone is a singleton in its sample. V and J are TRBV27 and TRBJ2-1; D is ambiguous. The CDR3 runs 14 residues. V was cut by 7 bases and J by 0 bases, with 10 bases left in between. The germline gives CDR1 MNHEY, CDR2 SMNVEV (reference sequence). This CDR3 is CASTGASSYNEQFF. The CDR3 nucleotides are TGTGCCAGCACGGGCGCAAGCTCCTACAATGAGCAGTTCTTC.

The rearrangement uses TRBV7-6 and TRBJ2-7; D gene ambiguous. The CDR3 has 15 amino acids. The V end lost 2 bases, the J end lost 5 bases, and 16 bases lay between the germline ends. Germline CDR1 and CDR2: SGHVS and FNYEAQ. CDR3 protein: CASSLTADAWDEQYF. The CDR3 DNA reads TGTGCCAGCAGCTTAACTGCGGATGCTTGGGACGAGCAGTACTTC.

The chain recombines TRBV4-1 with TRBJ1-5; 9 bases are shared with TRBD1. CDR3 size: 17 residues. Germline CDR1 and CDR2: MGHRA and YSYEKL. V shed 2 bases and J 0 bases; nucleotides not matched to a gene: 5. CDR3 protein: CASSQPDRGVSNQPQHF. The CDR3 DNA reads as TGCGCCAGCAGCCAACCCGACAGGGGGGTTAGCAATCAGCCCCAGCATTTT.

This chain connects TRBV28 to TRBJ2-5; D gene unclear. Germline-derived CDR1 and CDR2 are MDHEN and SYDVKM. Deletions cut 3 bases from V and 2 bases from J, with 7 bases between. This CDR3 spans 13 amino acids. The CDR3 region has the DNA TGTGCCAGCAGTTTTCCAGGACAAGAGACCCAGTACTTC. Amino acids: CASSFPGQETQYF. The variable domain in full, completed from reference TRBV28 and TRBJ2-5, reads DVKVTQSSRYLVKRTGEKVFLECVQDMDHENMFWYRQDPGLGLRLIYFSYDVKMKEKGDIPEGYSVSREKKERFSLILESASTNQTSMYLCASSFPGQETQYFGPGTRLLVL.

The chain has TRBV3-1 (or the pseudogene TRBV3-2) and TRBJ2-3; D not certain. Trimming took off 1 base at V and 3 bases at J, with 11 bases between the two ends. There are 15 residues in the CDR3. Per the germline V gene, CDR1 is LGHDT and CDR2 is YNNKEL (reference sequence). CDR3 DNA sequence: TGTGCCAGCAGCCAAGGAAGGCTAGGAACAGATACGCAGTATTTT. It is translated as CASSQGRLGTDTQYF.

The rearrangement joins TRBV5-4 to TRBJ1-2; the match to TRBD1 covers 10 bases. The CDR3 extends over 15 amino acids. V gave up 4 bases and J gave up 4 bases; unmatched junction bases: 7. Germline V gives CDR1 SGHNT, CDR2 YYREEE (reference sequence). The CDR3 spells CASSRGQGNRYGYTF. CDR3 nucleotide sequence: TGTGCCAGCAGCCGGGGACAGGGGAACCGCTATGGCTACACCTTC.

CDR3 bases: TGTGCCAGCAGCCGAGGGGCCGCTGAGACCTACAATGAGCAGTTCTTC. Translating gives CASSRGAAETYNEQFF. The chain is built from TRBV7-8 and TRBJ2-1, with D possibly being TRBD1 or TRBD2 (5 bases each). Germline CDR1 and CDR2: SGHVS and FQNEAQ. Trimming cost V 5 bases and J 2 bases, with 16 bases left between them. CDR3 length: 16 residues. The variable domain in full, with the rest retrieved from reference TRBV7-8 and TRBJ2-1, is GAGVSQSPRYKVAKRGQDVALRCDPISGHVSLFWYQQALGQGPEFLTYFQNEAQLDKSGLPSDRFFAERPEGSVSTLKIQRTQQEDSAVYLCASSRGAAETYNEQFFGPGTRLTVL.

The V call is TRBV3-1 (or the pseudogene TRBV3-2), the J call TRBJ2-1; D uncertain. Trimming pared 0 bases from V and 0 bases from J, leaving 6 bases between. This CDR3 has 15 residues. CDR1 and CDR2 from the germline V gene are LGHDT and YNNKEL (reference sequence). CDR3 protein: CASSQDTGSYNEQFF. Written as DNA, the CDR3 is TGTGCCAGCAGCCAAGATACGGGCTCCTACAATGAGCAGTTCTTC.